These 8 T cell receptor beta chains share one sample of origin, sequenced in a study of T cell responses to AZD1222 COVID-19 vaccine. Sequencing used immunoSEQ multiplex PCR; TCRdb keeps in-frame clones, though not all of them. The sample shows 120,000 to 150,000 clones, more than 80% of them seen only once. This sample comprised peripheral blood, obtained on day 0 of AZD1222 vaccination. These receptors were taken from an adult in good health.

The V and J genes are TRBV7-9 and TRBJ2-7; D is ambiguous. This CDR3 has 13 amino acids. Germline V gene data show CDR1 as SEHNR and CDR2 as FQNEAQ (reference sequence). The germline V and J ends were trimmed by 5 bases and 0 bases, with 8 bases remaining between them. The CDR3 sequence is CASSQPGSYEQYF. The CDR3 region has the DNA TGTGCCAGCAGCCAGCCCGGCTCCTACGAGCAGTACTTC.

V gene TRBV7-3 combines with J gene TRBJ2-1, with 9 positions matching TRBD1. V trimming: 0 bases; J trimming: 9 bases; junction bases outside the gene matches: 12. This CDR3 comprises 17 residues. Germline V gene lookup returns CDR1 SGHTA and CDR2 FQGTGA. The CDR3 coding sequence is TGTGCCAGCAGCTTAACGTTCGGGAACAGGGGGCAAAGTGAGCAGTTCTTC. As protein: CASSLTFGNRGQSEQFF. The variable domain in full, with the rest retrieved from reference TRBV7-3 and TRBJ2-1, is GAGVSQTPSNKVTEKGKYVELRCDPISGHTALYWYRQSLGQGPEFLIYFQGTGAADDSGLPNDRFFAVRPEGSVSTLKIQRTERGDSAVYLCASSLTFGNRGQSEQFFGPGTRLTVL.

CDR3 amino acids: CASSLGTGEQFF. For the CDR3, the DNA is TGTGCCAGCAGCTTAGGGACAGGGGAGCAGTTCTTC. The rearrangement links TRBV5-5 to TRBJ2-1; 9 bases agree with TRBD1. The CDR3 is 12 residues long. V was clipped by 2 bases and J by 10 bases; unmatched bases: 1. Germline V gene sequence: CDR1 SGHKS, CDR2 YYEKEE (reference sequence).

The V call is TRBV2, the J call TRBJ1-2; D is possibly TRBD1 (6 bases). CDR3 length: 15 amino acids. CDR1 and CDR2 from the germline V gene are SNHLY and FYNNEI. Trimming cost V 4 bases and J 2 bases, with 14 bases left between them. The CDR3 DNA reads TGTGCCAGCAGTGCAGTCTTGGACAGAAACTATGGCTACACCTTC. Translating it yields CASSAVLDRNYGYTF.

The rearrangement links TRBV6-5 to TRBJ2-7, with 8 bases fitting TRBD1. The CDR3 spans 15 residues. Trimming took 6 bases from V and 0 from J; bases not matched to a gene: 7. Germline V CDR1 and CDR2: MNHEY, SVGAGI. Written as DNA, the CDR3 is TGTGCCAGCAGCTTGACAGGGGCGGCCTCCTACGAGCAGTACTTC. This codes for CASSLTGAASYEQYF.

The gene calls are TRBV2 and TRBJ2-1; 9 bases fit TRBD2. The CDR3 runs to 15 residues. CDR1 is SNHLY, CDR2 FYNNEI, per germline. V shed 1 base, J shed 6 bases, and the junction held 4 bases outside the gene matches. The CDR3 sequence is CASSEVAGVRNEQFF. The CDR3 coding sequence is TGTGCCAGCAGTGAAGTAGCGGGAGTACGCAATGAGCAGTTCTTC.

The gene calls are TRBV7-2 and TRBJ2-7; no clear D. The V and J ends lost 1 base and 6 bases respectively, with 7 bases between them. There are 12 residues in the CDR3. In germline, CDR1 is SGHTA, CDR2 FQGNSA. The CDR3 DNA sequence: TGTGCCAGCAGCTTAGATTTAGGCGAGCAGTACTTC. This encodes CASSLDLGEQYF.

This clone occurred many times. V and J are TRBV3-1 (or the pseudogene TRBV3-2) and TRBJ1-5; maybe TRBD1 (5 bases). This CDR3 is built from 14 residues. In germline, CDR1 is LGHDT, CDR2 YNNKEL (reference sequence). V lost 5 bases to trimming and J lost 1 base, with 9 bases between them. In DNA, the CDR3 is TGTGCCAGCAGCTTCGACAGCAGCAATCAGCCCCAGCATTTT. Amino acids: CASSFDSSNQPQHF.